Shown below are 32 T cell receptor beta chains from a single sample sequenced in a study of post-analysis software for immune sequencing data. Study-level findings and limits: Among roughly 5 TRBV segments more frequent in patients than controls were TRBV5-6, TRBV5-1 and TRBV20-1.

Prepared libraries of TCR beta cDNA carried unique molecular identifiers. TCRdb reprocessed the PCR reads with MiXCR, giving one entry per CDR3 protein. The table includes hundreds of thousands of distinct CDR3 sequences, 25% to 30% detected once. These TCRs are of unknown antigen specificity. The material sequenced was blood. Receptor source: a girl aged 5 to 17 with multiple sclerosis.

The chain joins TRBV5-5 to TRBJ2-1; 7 positions match TRBD1. Germline CDR1 SGHKS, CDR2 YYEKEE (reference sequence). V dropped 5 bases and J dropped 3; count of bases not matched to a gene: 8. The CDR3 loop spans 15 amino acids. This CDR3 reads CASSRRTGDYNEQFF. In DNA form, the CDR3 reads TGTGCCAGCAGTCGAAGGACAGGAGACTACAATGAGCAGTTCTTC.

This clonotype has at least ten counts. The rearrangement links TRBV29-1 to TRBJ2-7, with D perhaps TRBD1 (5 bases). Trimming took 4 bases from V and 9 from J, leaving 16 bases between them. Germline V CDR1 and CDR2: SQVTM, ANQGSEA. The CDR3 sequence is 12 residues long. As DNA, the CDR3 is TGCAGCGTTGGGGCAGGGCTACGAGGGCAGTACTTC. It translates to CSVGAGLRGQYF.

The chain employs TRBV5-1 and TRBJ2-5; 16 nucleotides line up with TRBD2. Per germline, CDR1 SGHRS and CDR2 YFSETQ. With V trimmed by 4 bases and J by 11 bases, 14 bases remained unmatched. The CDR3 runs 17 residues. The chain's CDR3 is CASSIQGLAGGRNEQYF. Written as DNA, the CDR3 is TGCGCCAGCAGCATACAGGGACTAGCGGGAGGGCGCAATGAGCAGTACTTC.

This clonotype was counted ten times or more. The chain joins TRBV6-4 to TRBJ2-1; 13 positions match TRBD2. The trim removed 6 bases at V and 8 bases at J, leaving 7 bases unmatched. This CDR3 is built from 15 residues. Germline CDR1 and CDR2: MRHNA and SNTAGT. CDR3 region: CASRALAGGPYEQFF. In DNA form, the CDR3 reads TGTGCCAGCAGGGCACTAGCGGGAGGGCCGTATGAGCAGTTCTTC.

The rearrangement uses TRBV5-5 and TRBJ2-7, with no clear D. The germline V gene has CDR1 SGHKS and CDR2 YYEKEE (reference sequence). Trimming took off 4 bases at V and 0 bases at J, with 11 bases between the two ends. This CDR3 region has 14 residues. The CDR3 spells CASSPRFGSYEQYF. The CDR3 DNA is TGTGCCAGCAGCCCTCGGTTTGGCTCCTACGAGCAGTACTTC.

This clonotype showed up just a few times. The CDR3 reads CASSNDRLRGYTF. The CDR3 nucleotides are TGTGCCAGCAGCAACGACAGGTTGAGGGGCTACACCTTC. This chain joins TRBV6-5 and TRBJ1-2; possibly TRBD1 for D (6 bases). This CDR3 is 13 amino acids long. Germline CDR1 MNHEY, CDR2 SVGAGI. Trimming cost V 6 bases and J 8 bases, with 16 bases left between them.

This clonotype was detected only a few times. The chain links TRBV6-1 to TRBJ2-1, with TRBD2 matching over 8 bases. V dropped 5 bases and J dropped 0; count of bases not matched to a gene: 9. The V gene's germline CDR1 is MNHNS and CDR2 SASEGT. The CDR3 spans 17 residues. DNA of the CDR3: TGTGCCAGCAGTCCCCGGGCGGGGACTAGCTCCTACAATGAGCAGTTCTTC. This translates into CASSPRAGTSSYNEQFF.

The V gene is TRBV6-2 or TRBV6-3, the J gene TRBJ2-7; D perhaps matches TRBD2 (6 bases). Between the trimmed V and J ends, which lost 5 bases and 2 bases, there was a span of 16 bases. CDR1 and CDR2 (germline): MNHEY, SVGEGT. CDR3 length: 15 amino acids. The CDR3 spells CASSKGLILAYEQYF. In DNA form, the CDR3 reads TGTGCCAGCAGTAAGGGACTTATTCTGGCCTACGAGCAGTACTTC.

This clonotype was seen once. The rearrangement links TRBV12-3 or TRBV12-4 to TRBJ1-2; D unclear. CDR3 length: 11 residues. In DNA form, the CDR3 reads TGTGCTCAGCGAACGGCGGGCGGCTACACCTTC. Encoded protein: CAQRTAGGYTF.

At least ten counts were recorded for this clonotype. The V call is TRBV7-2, the J call TRBJ2-5; D possibly corresponds to TRBD2 (6 bases). The CDR3 contains 14 residues. The V gene's germline CDR1 is SGHTA and CDR2 FQGNSA. Between the trimmed V and J ends, which lost 5 bases and 4 bases, there was a span of 14 bases. The CDR3 DNA follows: TGTGCCAGCAGCCCTCGGCGGGGTCCAGAGACCCAGTACTTC. Its translation is CASSPRRGPETQYF.

This sequence joins TRBV20-1 and TRBJ2-7; D call uncertain. This CDR3 has 12 residues. The germline gives CDR1 DFQATT, CDR2 SNEGSKA (reference sequence). V was pared by 5 bases and J by 0 bases, with 8 bases between. The CDR3 loop is CSAGPDSYEQYF. The CDR3, as DNA: TGCAGTGCTGGCCCAGACTCCTACGAGCAGTACTTC.

J is TRBJ2-1 and V is TRBV5-4; no definite D call. CDR1 and CDR2 (germline): SGHNT, YYREEE (reference sequence). This CDR3 comprises 14 residues. Trimming cost V 4 bases and J 4 bases, with 12 bases left between them. In DNA, the CDR3 is TGTGCCAGCAGCCACTGGACGGAGTACAATGAGCAGTTCTTC. The encoded protein is CASSHWTEYNEQFF.

The gene calls are TRBV20-1 and TRBJ2-2; 8 nucleotides agree with TRBD2. The CDR3 length is 15 residues. Germline V gives CDR1 DFQATT, CDR2 SNEGSKA (reference sequence). Trimming removed 4 bases from V and 3 bases from J; junction bases left unmatched: 7. The CDR3 sequence is CSATGLAPYTGELFF. CDR3 DNA: TGCAGTGCTACCGGACTAGCACCTTACACCGGGGAGCTGTTTTTT.

The sample holds many counts of this clonotype. The V gene is TRBV15, the J gene TRBJ2-5, with D hard to call. The V gene lost 1 base and the J gene lost 5 bases, with 8 bases spanning the gap. Germline V gene sequence: CDR1 LNHNV, CDR2 YYDKDF (reference sequence). CDR3 size: 13 residues. The CDR3 here is CATSRGLTETQYF. CDR3 nucleotide sequence: TGTGCCACCAGCAGAGGACTGACGGAGACCCAGTACTTC. Complete variable domain (other parts from reference TRBV15 and TRBJ2-5): DAMVIQNPRYQVTQFGKPVTLSCSQTLNHNVMYWYQQKSSQAPKLLFHYYDKDFNNEADTPDNFQSRRPNTSFCFLDIRSPGLGDTAMYLCATSRGLTETQYFGPGTRLLVL.

The chain uses TRBV18 and TRBJ2-7, with 15 bases fitting TRBD2. Trimming took 0 bases from V and 1 from J; bases not matched to a gene: 1. CDR1 is KGHSH, CDR2 LQKENI, per germline. The CDR3 loop spans 17 amino acids. In nucleotides, the CDR3 is TGTGCCAGCTCACCACCGGGACTAGCGGGAGGATCCTACGAGCAGTACTTC. Its translation: CASSPPGLAGGSYEQYF.

The rearrangement uses TRBV27 and TRBJ2-3, with 11 nucleotides matching TRBD1. The ends lost 6 bases at V and 3 bases at J; junction bases unmatched: 8. CDR1 MNHEY and CDR2 SMNVEV come from the germline V gene (reference sequence). The CDR3 covers 16 residues. CDR3 DNA sequence: TGTGCCAGCAGCCGACTCGGGACAGGGGGGACAGATACGCAGTATTTT. It codes for CASSRLGTGGTDTQYF.

This clonotype has only one observation. The chain recombines TRBV12-3 or TRBV12-4 with TRBJ1-4; unclear D gene. The V end was cut by 4 bases, the J end by 7 bases, with 7 bases between. This CDR3 has 12 residues. CDR3 sequence reads: CASSWVGEKLFF. CDR3 DNA sequence: TGTGCCAGCAGTTGGGTGGGTGAAAAACTGTTTTTT.

The chain couples TRBV28 to TRBJ2-5, with TRBD1 identical over 7 bases. Germline lookup yields CDR1 MDHEN and CDR2 SYDVKM. The trim removed 3 bases at V and 4 bases at J, leaving 11 bases unmatched. This CDR3 contains 16 residues. The CDR3 spells CASSLPRQGSGETQYF. CDR3 in DNA: TGTGCCAGCAGTTTGCCTCGACAGGGTTCTGGAGAGACCCAGTACTTC.

This chain joins TRBV20-1 and TRBJ1-5; D may be TRBD1 (5 bases). This CDR3 is 14 amino acids long. The germline gives CDR1 DFQATT, CDR2 SNEGSKA (reference sequence). V dropped 5 bases and J dropped 1 base, with 12 bases sitting between them. Here the CDR3 DNA reads TGCAGTGCTGCCCTGGGGCGCAGCAATCAGCCCCAGCATTTT. The encoded protein is CSAALGRSNQPQHF.

This clonotype appeared a few times. Compared with germline, one end of the junction differs, possibly owing to a read error. The chain carries TRBV29-1 and TRBJ2-5, with 7 nucleotides matching TRBD1. Germline CDR1 SQVTM, CDR2 ANQGSEA. The CDR3 runs 13 residues. The CDR3 bases are TGCAGCGTTCTCGGACAGGAACAAGAGACCCGGTACTTC. Translating gives CSVLGQEQETRYF.

This clonotype was observed many times. This chain connects TRBV6-6 to TRBJ2-1; perhaps TRBD2 as D (5 bases). The V gene lost 0 bases and the J gene lost 4 bases, with 7 bases spanning the gap. This CDR3 is 14 amino acids long. Germline V gives CDR1 MNHNY, CDR2 SVGAGI (reference sequence). The CDR3 DNA follows: TGTGCCAGCAGTTACTCGCGGGTGTACAATGAGCAGTTCTTC. Translating gives CASSYSRVYNEQFF.

The chain carries TRBV3-1 and TRBJ1-1; no clear D. This CDR3 has 14 residues. Germline V lookup: CDR1 LGHDT, CDR2 YNNKEL (reference sequence). Trimming took off 3 bases at V and 7 bases at J, with 15 bases between the two ends. The CDR3 region has the DNA TGTGCCAGCAGCCAGCAGGACCGGGCCAGTGAAGCTTTCTTT. It specifies CASSQQDRASEAFF.

This clonotype occurred many times. The chain recombines TRBV6-5 with TRBJ1-2; 9 bases are shared with TRBD1. Looked up from germline, CDR1 is MNHEY and CDR2 is SVGAGI. Germline trimming cut 2 bases from V and 2 bases from J; bases unmatched to any gene: 3. CDR3 size: 15 residues. This CDR3 is CASSYPGQGNYGYTF. DNA for the CDR3: TGTGCCAGCAGTTACCCCGGACAGGGGAACTATGGCTACACCTTC.

This clonotype has a handful of counts. This sequence joins TRBV2 and TRBJ2-7, with D unresolved. From germline, CDR1 is SNHLY and CDR2 FYNNEI. Trimming removed 3 bases from V and 9 bases from J, with 15 bases in between. CDR3 length equals 13 residues. DNA of the CDR3: TGTGCCAGCAGTGAGCCTGGTACGATGGTGCAGTACTTC. Its translation is CASSEPGTMVQYF.

The chain employs TRBV7-2 and TRBJ1-6; D is ambiguous. Trimming left V 5 bases short and J 7 bases short, with 12 bases between. The CDR3 covers 14 residues. The germline V gene encodes CDR1 SGHTA and CDR2 FQGNSA. The DNA for the CDR3 is TGTGCCAGCAGCCCGCGGTCGGACAATTCACCCCTCCACTTT. This translates into CASSPRSDNSPLHF.

This clonotype has just a few counts. The chain is built from TRBV7-2 and TRBJ1-2; 10 positions match TRBD1. The trim removed 11 bases at V and 8 bases at J, leaving 11 bases unmatched. CDR3 size: 13 residues. Per the germline V gene, CDR1 is SGHTA and CDR2 is FQGNSA. CDR3 amino acids: CAAGDRGVKGYTF. The CDR3 DNA reads TGTGCCGCCGGGGACAGGGGTGTGAAGGGCTACACCTTC.

The count of this clonotype is one. The chain is built from TRBV3-1 and TRBJ2-1; tentatively, D is TRBD1 or TRBD2 (5 bases each). CDR1 and CDR2 from the germline V gene are LGHDT and YNNKEL (reference sequence). Between the trimmed V and J ends, which lost 1 base and 4 bases, there was a span of 14 bases. The CDR3 has 16 residues. CDR3 sequence reads: CASSQVDRGPYNEQFF. The DNA of the CDR3 is TGTGCCAGCAGCCAAGTTGATCGGGGCCCATACAATGAGCAGTTCTTC.

The chain links TRBV24-1 to TRBJ1-5, with 7 bases lining up with TRBD1. CDR1 and CDR2 from the germline V gene are KGHDR and SFDVKD. Trimming took 4 bases from V and 4 from J; bases not matched to a gene: 9. The CDR3 extends over 16 amino acids. The CDR3 DNA is TGTGCCACCAGTGACCGTGGGACAGAATTGAATCAGCCCCAGCATTTT. Translation: CATSDRGTELNQPQHF.

The chain uses TRBV5-1 and TRBJ2-3; tentatively, D is TRBD1 or TRBD2 (5 bases each). Germline V gene sequence: CDR1 SGHRS, CDR2 YFSETQ. The V and J ends lost 5 bases and 8 bases respectively, with 15 bases between them. The CDR3 loop spans 13 amino acids. CDR3 loop: CASSAWGSRTQYF. CDR3 in DNA: TGCGCCAGCAGTGCGTGGGGGTCCCGTACGCAGTATTTT.

J is TRBJ2-7 and V is TRBV2; 10 nucleotides align to TRBD1. Germline loops: CDR1 SNHLY, CDR2 FYNNEI. The CDR3 length is 14 residues. V shed 8 bases, J shed 3 bases, and the junction held 7 bases outside the gene matches. The DNA for the CDR3 is TGTGCCAGCTTGGGACAGGGGAGGATCTACGAGCAGTACTTC. Translation: CASLGQGRIYEQYF.

Details on this clonotype: At one boundary the junction diverges from the germline segment, which might be a read error. The J gene is TRBJ2-5, the V gene TRBV10-2; D tentatively fits TRBD1 or TRBD2 (6 bases each). TRBJ2-7 matches the DNA end more closely, so the J call is doubtful. Germline values: CDR1 WSHSY, CDR2 SAAADI. This CDR3 is 13 amino acids long. Here the CDR3 DNA reads TGCGCCTGCAGTGAACAGGGACTCGCCGAGCAGTACTTC. Translation gives CACSEQGLAEQYF.

This chain uses TRBV29-1 with TRBJ2-1; D ambiguous. This CDR3 has 15 residues. The germline gives CDR1 SQVTM, CDR2 ANQGSEA. Trimming took 0 bases from V and 9 from J, leaving 18 bases between them. The CDR3, as DNA: TGCAGCGTTGAAGACCGGGCCCTTCAAGGCGGTGAGCAGTTCTTC. This translates into CSVEDRALQGGEQFF.